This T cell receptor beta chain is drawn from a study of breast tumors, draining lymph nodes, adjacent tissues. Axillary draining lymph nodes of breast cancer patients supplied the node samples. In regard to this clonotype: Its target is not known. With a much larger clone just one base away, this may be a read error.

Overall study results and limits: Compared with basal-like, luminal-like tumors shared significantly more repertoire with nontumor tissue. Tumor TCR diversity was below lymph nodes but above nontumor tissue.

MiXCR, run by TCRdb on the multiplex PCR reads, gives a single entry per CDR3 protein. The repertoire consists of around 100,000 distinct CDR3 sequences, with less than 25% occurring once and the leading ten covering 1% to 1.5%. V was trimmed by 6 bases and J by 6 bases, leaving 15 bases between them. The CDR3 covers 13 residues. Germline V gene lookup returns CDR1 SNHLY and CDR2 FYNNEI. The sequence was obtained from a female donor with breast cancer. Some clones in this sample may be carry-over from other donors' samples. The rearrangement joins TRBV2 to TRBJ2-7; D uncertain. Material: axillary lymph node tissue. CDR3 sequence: CASSDGNEAEQYF. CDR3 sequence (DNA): TGTGCCAGCAGCGACGGCAATGAGGCCGAGCAGTACTTC.